Following are 30 T cell receptor beta chains from one sample sequenced in a study of blood T cell repertoires in COVID-19. Profiling relied on immunoSEQ multiplex PCR, and the TCRdb table lists in-frame clones only, not all of them. In the table there are 350,000 to 450,000 clones, around nine tenths of which are singletons. Sequenced material: peripheral blood. All receptors come from a woman aged 60 to 75 with COVID-19, enrolled during active disease.

This clone was picked up a small number of times. This sequence joins TRBV7-9 and TRBJ2-1, with 7 bases lining up with TRBD1. The ends lost 4 bases at V and 9 bases at J; junction bases unmatched: 12. Per the germline V gene, CDR1 is SEHNR and CDR2 is FQNEAQ (reference sequence). This CDR3 spans 15 amino acids. CDR3 residues: CASSSGQERLSEQFF. In DNA form, the CDR3 reads TGTGCCAGCAGCTCCGGACAGGAGAGACTAAGTGAGCAGTTCTTC. The full variable domain, in which reference TRBV7-9 and TRBJ2-1 provide the parts outside the CDR3, is DTGVSQNPRHKITKRGQNVTFRCDPISEHNRLYWYRQTLGQGPEFLTYFQNEAQLEKSRLLSDRFSAERPKGSFSTLEIQRTEQGDSAMYLCASSSGQERLSEQFFGPGTRLTVL.

This clone came up a few times. V gene TRBV5-6 combines with J gene TRBJ1-2, with a tentative D call TRBD1 (5 bases). Looked up from germline, CDR1 is SGHDT and CDR2 is YYEEEE. This CDR3 is 16 amino acids long. V lost 4 bases, J lost 1 base, and 17 bases lay in between. As DNA, the CDR3 is TGTGCCAGCAGCGAGTATCAGGCAGGGCGTAACTATGGCTACACCTTC. This sequence encodes CASSEYQAGRNYGYTF.

The chain employs TRBV19 and TRBJ1-6; D might be TRBD1 (6 bases). The germline gives CDR1 LNHDA, CDR2 SQIVND (reference sequence). Trimming took 4 bases from V and 0 from J, leaving 13 bases between them. CDR3 length equals 17 residues. The CDR3 sequence is CASSNPTGRSYNSPLHF. In DNA, the CDR3 is TGTGCCAGTAGTAACCCGACAGGCCGCTCCTATAATTCACCCCTCCACTTT.

This chain joins TRBV5-4 and TRBJ2-3, with 9 bases aligning to TRBD1. Germline CDR1 reads SGHNT; CDR2 reads YYREEE (reference sequence). The CDR3 extends over 15 amino acids. Trimming at V came to 4 bases and at J to 7 bases, leaving 10 bases not matched to a gene. CDR3 DNA: TGTGCCAGCAGCGCCGGACAGGGGATTGGAAATACGCAGTATTTT. Amino acid sequence: CASSAGQGIGNTQYF.

The DNA for the CDR3 is TGCGCCAGCAGCCAGGGCCCGGCTAGCGGGGCCAATGAGCAGTTCTTC. Encoded protein: CASSQGPASGANEQFF. The chain employs TRBV4-1 and TRBJ2-1; 9 nucleotides align to TRBD2. V lost 3 bases, J lost 6 bases, and 9 bases stayed unmatched. The CDR3 is 16 residues long. Germline CDR1 reads MGHRA; CDR2 reads YSYEKL.

This chain joins TRBV7-8 and TRBJ2-1, with 9 nucleotides matching TRBD2. The CDR3 has 16 amino acids. V shed 5 bases, J shed 3 bases, and the junction held 8 bases outside the gene matches. Germline loops: CDR1 SGHVS, CDR2 FQNEAQ. CDR3 nucleotide sequence: TGTGCCAGCAGCGTAGTCTCGACTAGCGGCTACAATGAGCAGTTCTTC. Its translation is CASSVVSTSGYNEQFF.

CDR3 DNA: TGTGCCAGCAGTTACGGGCAGGGCGTCGATGGCTACACCTTC. Residues: CASSYGQGVDGYTF. The rearrangement uses TRBV6-2 or TRBV6-3 and TRBJ1-2, with a tentative D call TRBD1 (5 bases). Germline V gene sequence: CDR1 MNHEY, CDR2 SVGEGT. V was clipped by 2 bases and J by 6 bases, with 13 bases between them. The CDR3 has 14 amino acids.

The chain has TRBV19 and TRBJ2-3; D ambiguous. CDR1 and CDR2 (germline): LNHDA, SQIVND (reference sequence). The CDR3 has 12 residues. V was shortened by 3 bases and J by 6 bases, with 7 bases between the two germline ends. CDR3 loop: CASSISEDTQYF. CDR3 DNA: TGTGCCAGTAGTATTAGTGAGGATACGCAGTATTTT.

This clone has only a few counts. The V and J genes are TRBV9 and TRBJ1-2; no definite D call. Germline V gives CDR1 SGDLS, CDR2 YYNGEE. CDR3 size: 14 residues. With 5 bases removed from V and 7 bases from J, the gap between germline ends came to 18 bases. CDR3 sequence reads: CASSVNPGSTGYTF. The CDR3 nucleotides read TGTGCCAGCAGTGTCAATCCGGGTTCGACTGGCTACACCTTC. Looking up the rest from reference TRBV9 and TRBJ1-2 gives the full variable domain: DSGVTQTPKHLITATGQRVTLRCSPRSGDLSVYWYQQSLDQGLQFLIQYYNGEERAKGNILERFSAQQFPDLHSELNLSSLELGDSALYFCASSVNPGSTGYTFGSGTRLTVV.

The chain combines TRBV3-1 (or the pseudogene TRBV3-2) with TRBJ1-1; D is unresolved. Looked up from germline, CDR1 is LGHDT and CDR2 is YNNKEL (reference sequence). V was cut by 3 bases and J by 5 bases, with 16 bases left in between. The CDR3 loop spans 15 amino acids. CDR3 nucleotide sequence: TGTGCCAGCAGCCAGGGTCCTATCTCGGGAACTGAAGCTTTCTTT. Translated, it gives CASSQGPISGTEAFF.

The chain employs TRBV7-3 and TRBJ2-3, with D hard to call. V was pared by 1 base and J by 0 bases, with 11 bases between. In germline, CDR1 is SGHTA, CDR2 FQGTGA. This CDR3 has 16 amino acids. Here the CDR3 DNA reads TGTGCCAGCAGCTTAAGACCTCCGAGGAGCACAGATACGCAGTATTTT. It codes for CASSLRPPRSTDTQYF.

The V gene is TRBV5-4, the J gene TRBJ1-3; D might be TRBD1 (5 bases). Germline CDR1 reads SGHNT; CDR2 reads YYREEE (reference sequence). CDR3 length: 15 residues. V gave up 0 bases and J gave up 4 bases, with 11 bases separating them. The DNA for the CDR3 is TGTGCCAGCAGCTTGGGTCAGGGACTAGGAAACACCATATATTTT. Protein sequence: CASSLGQGLGNTIYF.

The genes are TRBV18 and TRBJ2-1, with D unresolved. Germline CDR1 is KGHSH and CDR2 is LQKENI. Trimming removed 0 bases at V and 0 bases at J, with 6 bases between. CDR3 size: 15 residues. The CDR3 spells CASSPPLISYNEQFF. DNA for the CDR3: TGTGCCAGCTCACCACCACTGATCTCCTACAATGAGCAGTTCTTC. Looking up the rest from reference TRBV18 and TRBJ2-1 gives the full variable domain: NAGVMQNPRHLVRRRGQEARLRCSPMKGHSHVYWYRQLPEEGLKFMVYLQKENIIDESGMPKERFSAEFPKEGPSILRIQQVVRGDSAAYFCASSPPLISYNEQFFGPGTRLTVL.

This clone came up a few times. The rearrangement links TRBV4-2 to TRBJ2-3; TRBD2 agrees at 10 bases. Trimming at V came to 6 bases and at J to 1 base, leaving 13 bases not matched to a gene. The CDR3 contains 18 residues. Germline CDR1 reads LGHNA; CDR2 reads YNFKEQ. This CDR3 is CASRLSLGLAGGTDTQYF. In DNA, the CDR3 is TGTGCCAGCAGGCTCAGCCTGGGGCTAGCGGGGGGCACAGATACGCAGTATTTT.

This chain connects TRBV7-9 to TRBJ1-1, with D unclear. Germline lookup yields CDR1 SEHNR and CDR2 FQNEAQ (reference sequence). The CDR3 contains 16 residues. V was shortened by 2 bases and J by 4 bases, with 17 bases between the two germline ends. The CDR3, as DNA: TGTGCCAGCAGCTTACTGGGAGAGTGGTCGGTCACTGAAGCTTTCTTT. Its translation: CASSLLGEWSVTEAFF.

The rearrangement uses TRBV11-2 and TRBJ1-2; TRBD1 matches at 7 bases. The CDR3 length is 13 residues. V lost 5 bases, J lost 2 bases, and 2 bases stayed unmatched. Per germline, CDR1 SGHAT and CDR2 FQNNGV. CDR3 sequence reads: CASSQGQNYGYTF. CDR3 coding DNA: TGTGCCAGCAGCCAGGGACAGAACTATGGCTACACCTTC.

The chain employs TRBV29-1 and TRBJ2-7; 9 nucleotides line up with TRBD1. CDR1 and CDR2 (germline): SQVTM, ANQGSEA. The ends lost 6 bases at V and 0 bases at J; junction bases unmatched: 6. The CDR3 consists of 14 residues. The CDR3 region has the DNA TGCAGCGTATCCGGACAGGGGAACTCCTACGAGCAGTACTTC. It translates to CSVSGQGNSYEQYF.

This chain connects TRBV5-4 to TRBJ1-1, with unresolved D. The CDR3 is 14 amino acids. Deletions cut 2 bases from V and 7 bases from J, with 15 bases between. Germline lookup yields CDR1 SGHNT and CDR2 YYREEE (reference sequence). This CDR3 is CASSFVGEGSEAFF. In DNA form, the CDR3 reads TGTGCCAGCAGCTTTGTAGGCGAGGGCAGTGAAGCTTTCTTT.

The rearrangement joins TRBV7-2 to TRBJ2-3, with 14 bases that match TRBD2. Germline trimming cut 5 bases from V and 3 bases from J; bases unmatched to any gene: 10. The CDR3 sequence is 18 residues long. The germline CDR1 and CDR2 sequences are SGHTA and FQGNSA. CDR3 loop: CASSRGLAGGLGTDTQYF. In DNA form, the CDR3 reads TGTGCCAGCAGCCGCGGACTAGCGGGGGGACTTGGGACAGATACGCAGTATTTT.

The gene calls are TRBV6-2 or TRBV6-3 and TRBJ2-5; TRBD1 matches 9 bases. Germline V lookup: CDR1 MNHEY, CDR2 SVGEGT. The CDR3 loop spans 15 amino acids. V was clipped by 5 bases and J by 5 bases; unmatched bases: 9. The CDR3 protein is CASSASGTGMETQYF. DNA of the CDR3: TGTGCCAGCAGTGCATCCGGGACAGGGATGGAGACCCAGTACTTC.

The J gene is TRBJ2-5, the V gene TRBV5-1, with 8 bases matching TRBD2. Germline V CDR1 and CDR2: SGHRS, YFSETQ. V trimming: 7 bases; J trimming: 4 bases; junction bases outside the gene matches: 12. The CDR3 totals 15 residues. The DNA for the CDR3 is TGCGCCAGCTCTAGCGGGTCCTCGATGGGAGAGACCCAGTACTTC. As protein: CASSSGSSMGETQYF.

The J gene is TRBJ2-6, the V gene TRBV6-6; 11 bases are shared with TRBD1. Germline loops: CDR1 MNHNY, CDR2 SVGAGI (reference sequence). The V segment lost 5 bases and the J segment 1 base; nucleotides outside the gene matches: 10. The CDR3 runs 19 residues. The CDR3 reads CASSQPRTGGDSGANVLTF. The DNA for the CDR3 is TGTGCCAGCAGTCAACCCCGGACAGGGGGCGATTCTGGGGCCAACGTCCTGACTTTC.

The chain is built from TRBV10-2 and TRBJ1-4, with 11 bases that match TRBD1. The J segment lost 7 bases and the V segment lost 7 bases, leaving 5 bases of the junction unmatched. Germline CDR1 reads WSHSY; CDR2 reads SAAADI. The CDR3 runs to 14 residues. This CDR3 is CASNPGTGGEKLFF. The CDR3 nucleotides are TGCGCCAGCAATCCCGGGACAGGGGGTGAAAAACTGTTTTTT.

The chain recombines TRBV10-2 with TRBJ1-6; D unclear. Germline V gene sequence: CDR1 WSHSY, CDR2 SAAADI. V was pared by 0 bases and J by 8 bases, with 11 bases between. CDR3 length: 15 amino acids. Here the CDR3 reads CASSESRSMDSPLHF. DNA of the CDR3: TGCGCCAGCAGTGAGTCGAGGTCGATGGATTCACCCCTCCACTTT.

The chain employs TRBV4-1 and TRBJ1-2; D gene ambiguous. The CDR3 consists of 17 residues. In germline, CDR1 is MGHRA, CDR2 YSYEKL. V was shortened by 0 bases and J by 0 bases, with 14 bases between the two germline ends. CDR3 DNA sequence: TGCGCCAGCAGCCAAGATCAGTGGGCACATACTAACTATGGCTACACCTTC. Protein sequence: CASSQDQWAHTNYGYTF.

The gene calls are TRBV9 and TRBJ1-2; 7 positions agree with TRBD1. CDR1 is SGDLS, CDR2 YYNGEE, per germline. V was clipped by 0 bases and J by 0 bases; unmatched bases: 2. The CDR3 has 15 residues. CDR3 nucleotides: TGTGCCAGCAGCGTAGGGGGGACAGCTAACTATGGCTACACCTTC. Amino acids: CASSVGGTANYGYTF.

A word on this clone: Other DNA sequences in the same sample also yield this CDR3. The chain joins TRBV2 to TRBJ1-2; 10 bases align to TRBD1. Per the germline V gene, CDR1 is SNHLY and CDR2 is FYNNEI. J lost 6 bases, V lost 4 bases, and 2 bases had no gene match. The CDR3 sequence is 13 residues long. The CDR3 spells CASSAGTGDGYTF. The CDR3, as DNA: TGTGCCAGCAGTGCCGGGACAGGGGATGGCTACACCTTC.

V usage is TRBV6-1 and J usage is TRBJ2-7, with TRBD2 matching over 7 bases. The CDR3 covers 15 residues. The V gene's germline CDR1 is MNHNS and CDR2 SASEGT. V lost 2 bases to trimming and J lost 3 bases; unmatched junction nucleotides: 7. The CDR3 nucleotides read TGTGCCAGCAGTGAACTGGGAGGGAGTGTCTACGAGCAGTACTTC. It encodes CASSELGGSVYEQYF.

The chain carries TRBV7-7 and TRBJ2-2; 8 nucleotides align to TRBD1. Unmatched junction bases numbered 7, after V lost 5 bases and J lost 5 bases. In germline, CDR1 is SSHAT, CDR2 FNYEAQ (reference sequence). The CDR3 is 15 residues long. The CDR3 reads CASSPGGLETGELFF. The CDR3 DNA reads as TGTGCCAGCAGCCCAGGGGGCCTAGAAACCGGGGAGCTGTTTTTT.

CDR3 loop: CASSLQDTEAFF. For the CDR3, the DNA is TGTGCCAGCAGCTTACAGGACACTGAAGCTTTCTTT. The rearrangement uses TRBV11-3 and TRBJ1-1; D unclear. Germline values: CDR1 SGHNT, CDR2 YENEEA. CDR3 size: 12 residues. V lost 2 bases and J lost 3, with 4 bases in between.